Listed below are T cell receptor beta chains from one sample, sequenced in a study of T cell responses to AZD1222 COVID-19 vaccine. The table came from immunoSEQ multiplex PCR; TCRdb's copy has only in-frame clones and leaves some out. The profile shows about 120,000 clones, approximately 86% of them singletons. Specimen: peripheral blood, collected 28 days after the second AZD1222 dose. The receptors were gathered from an adult who received the AZD1222 COVID-19 vaccine. Each CDR3 is given with its conserved first and last residue. Fields, in order: clone size, D gene, J gene, V gene, CDR3 DNA, CDR3 protein. The D gene is left open where the match is weak. Clone size appears in some rows only: once, few, many, or a class for an expanded clone.

>once|NA|TRBJ1-5|TRBV12-3/TRBV12-4
TGTGCCAGCAGTTTGGGTAGCAATCAGCCCCAGCATTTT
CASSLGSNQPQHF
>NA|NA|TRBJ1-1|TRBV6-2/TRBV6-3
TGTGCCAGCAGTTATTGGGGAACTGAAGCTTTCTTT
CASSYWGTEAFF
>few|NA|TRBJ2-7|TRBV21-1
TGTGCCAGCAGCACAGGGGGCGGTACGAGCTCCTACGAGCAGTACTTC
CASSTGGGTSSYEQYF
>once|NA|TRBJ1-1|TRBV2
TGTGCCAGCAGTGTAAGGTCGGTGAACACTGAAGCTTTCTTT
CASSVRSVNTEAFF
>NA|TRBD1|TRBJ1-2|TRBV7-9
TGTGCCAGCAGCCGCGCAGGGGGCGAGAGCGGCTACACCTTC
CASSRAGGESGYTF
>NA|NA|TRBJ1-1|TRBV10-3
TGTGCCATCAGTGAGACGCGGGCAAACACTGAAGCTTTCTTT
CAISETRANTEAFF
>NA|NA|TRBJ2-7|TRBV2
TGTGCCAGCAGTGAGAGGGGGGGCGCATACGAGCAGTACTTC
CASSERGGAYEQYF
>NA|NA|TRBJ2-7|TRBV3-1/TRBV3-2
TGTGCCAGCAGCCAAGATCGGCGATACGAGCAGTACTTC
CASSQDRRYEQYF
>NA|TRBD1|TRBJ2-2|TRBV7-9
TGTGCCAGCAGCTTAGGAGGGACAGGGGATTTGAGGGAGCTGTTTTTT
CASSLGGTGDLRELFF
>once|NA|TRBJ1-2|TRBV28
TGTGCCAGCAGTGCTGTGGGGACCCCATTCTATGGCTACACCTTC
CASSAVGTPFYGYTF
>once|TRBD1|TRBJ2-3|TRBV5-3
TGTGCCAGAAGCTCAGCGGACAGGGGGTTTACAGATACGCAGTATTTT
CARSSADRGFTDTQYF
>NA|NA|TRBJ2-2|TRBV19
TGTGCCAGTAGTCCACCGCATGGATACACCGGGGAGCTGTTTTTT
CASSPPHGYTGELFF
>NA|NA|TRBJ2-7|TRBV6-1
TGTGCCAGCAGTGAGGGCTTCGGACGAGTCGAGCAGTACTTC
CASSEGFGRVEQYF
>NA|TRBD1|TRBJ1-2|TRBV6-2/TRBV6-3
TGTGCCAGCAGTTACCCAACAGGGGATGGTGGTGTCGGCTACACCTTC
CASSYPTGDGGVGYTF
>once|TRBD1|TRBJ2-2|TRBV24-1
TGTGCCACCAGGGGACAGGGCGCAACCGGGGAGCTGTTTTTT
CATRGQGATGELFF
>NA|NA|TRBJ2-2|TRBV28
TGTGCCAGCAGTGGCGCAGGGTCACGGACCGGGGAGCTGTTTTTT
CASSGAGSRTGELFF
>NA|NA|TRBJ1-2|TRBV4-3
TGCGCCAGCAGCCGATCCCGGGACACCTTCTATGGCTACACCTTC
CASSRSRDTFYGYTF
>NA|NA|TRBJ1-5|TRBV4-1
TGCGCCAGCAGTCTCGGCGGGACCGTATATTATCAGCCCCAGCATTTT
CASSLGGTVYYQPQHF
>NA|TRBD1|TRBJ1-5|TRBV6-6
TGTGCCAGCAGTCCCGGACAGGGGGTTAATAGCAATCAGCCCCAGCATTTT
CASSPGQGVNSNQPQHF
>NA|TRBD2|TRBJ2-2|TRBV11-2
TGTGCCAGCAGCACCCGGACTAGCGGGACCAACACCGGGGAGCTGTTTTTT
CASSTRTSGTNTGELFF
>NA|NA|TRBJ1-3|TRBV5-5
TGTGCCAGCAGCCCTCCCCTGACAGCTTATGCTGGAAACACCATATATTTT
CASSPPLTAYAGNTIYF
>NA|TRBD2|TRBJ2-5|TRBV2
TGTGCCAGCCAGGATGTAGCGGGGGGGTACCAAGAGACCCAGTACTTC
CASQDVAGGYQETQYF
>NA|TRBD1|TRBJ1-1|TRBV18
TGTGCCAGCTCACCAAACAAATGGGGGCAGGGGGCCACTGAAGCTTTCTTT
CASSPNKWGQGATEAFF
>NA|NA|TRBJ1-4|TRBV14
TGTGCCAGCAGCCAATCTGTGGGGGCCGGGGAAAAACTGTTTTTT
CASSQSVGAGEKLFF
>NA|TRBD2|TRBJ2-7|TRBV5-1
TGCGCCAGCAGCTTGACTAGCGGGGTTGAGCAGTACTTC
CASSLTSGVEQYF
>NA|NA|TRBJ2-1|TRBV7-9
TGTGCCAGCACCAGTCTGGGGGGGCATAAGGTCGAGCAGTTCTTC
CASTSLGGHKVEQFF
>NA|NA|TRBJ2-6|TRBV7-2
TGTGCCAGCAGCATCGATGCTGGGGCCAACGTCCTGACTTTC
CASSIDAGANVLTF
>once|NA|TRBJ2-7|TRBV4-1
TGCGCCAGCAGCCAAGGACCGTACTACGAGCAGTACTTC
CASSQGPYYEQYF
>NA|NA|TRBJ1-1|TRBV2
TGTGCCAGCGGAGAACGGGAGGCAACTGAAGCTTTCTTT
CASGEREATEAFF
>NA|TRBD2|TRBJ2-7|TRBV10-2
TGCGCCAGCAGTGCGGGACTAGCGCGGGAGCAGTACTTC
CASSAGLAREQYF
>once|NA|TRBJ1-3|TRBV27
TGTGCCAGCAGTCCCCGGGGAGGGGCCATCCGAAACACCATATATTTT
CASSPRGGAIRNTIYF
>NA|NA|TRBJ2-4|TRBV30
TGTGCCTGGAGTTCAGGAGGGCTAGCCAAAAACATTCAGTACTTC
CAWSSGGLAKNIQYF
>NA|TRBD2|TRBJ2-1|TRBV9
TGTGCCAGCAGCGTAGATTTAGCGGGGTACAATGAGCAGTTCTTC
CASSVDLAGYNEQFF
>NA|NA|TRBJ1-5|TRBV19
TGTGCCAGTAGTAAGGGCAGGGAGTGGGAGCCCCAGCATTTT
CASSKGREWEPQHF
>NA|NA|TRBJ1-2|TRBV10-2
TGCGCCAGCACCAAGACACCGAGGTATGGCTACACCTTC
CASTKTPRYGYTF
>NA|TRBD1|TRBJ2-2|TRBV7-2
TGTGCCAGCGGAACTCCAAGAGGGGGGACAGGGCGTGGCGGGGAGCTGTTTTTT
CASGTPRGGTGRGGELFF
>NA|NA|TRBJ1-1|TRBV12-3/TRBV12-4
TGTGCCAGCAGCCCCGGGGAGAACACTGAAGCTTTCTTT
CASSPGENTEAFF
>NA|NA|TRBJ2-3|TRBV5-1
TGCGCCAGCAGCACGAACACAGATACGCAGTATTTT
CASSTNTDTQYF
>NA|NA|TRBJ1-1|TRBV6-5
TGTGCCAGCAGTCTATTACAGGGCACGAACACTGAAGCTTTCTTT
CASSLLQGTNTEAFF
>few|NA|TRBJ2-7|TRBV2
TGTGCCAGCAGTGAACCAGGGACCCGGCAGGCCGAGCAGTACTTC
CASSEPGTRQAEQYF
>NA|NA|TRBJ1-1|TRBV28
TGTGCCAGCAGATCAACAGCGAACACTGAAGCTTTCTTT
CASRSTANTEAFF
>NA|TRBD1|TRBJ1-2|TRBV4-1
TGCGCCAGCAGCCAAGACCAGGGGGCCAGGGGGATTGGTAACTATGGCTACACCTTC
CASSQDQGARGIGNYGYTF
>NA|NA|TRBJ1-4|TRBV7-9
TGTGCCAGCAGCCCGGGCAGGGCTAATGAAAAACTGTTTTTT
CASSPGRANEKLFF
>once|NA|TRBJ1-1|TRBV30
TGTGCCTGGAGTGTGGGGGGAACGGTGAACACTGAAGCTTTCTTT
CAWSVGGTVNTEAFF
>NA|NA|TRBJ1-5|TRBV6-1
TGTGCCAGCAGTGAAAGAAGGGACGTGAGCCAGCCCCAGCATTTT
CASSERRDVSQPQHF
>NA|TRBD2|TRBJ2-3|TRBV6-2/TRBV6-3
TGTGCCAGCAGTTACTCCCTGGGGACTAGGGAAAATACGCAGTATTTT
CASSYSLGTRENTQYF